Listed here are 30 T cell receptor beta chains from one sample, sequenced in a study of neoadjuvant nivolumab and ipilimumab in lung cancer (dated by TCRdb to 2018 to 2020). The sample's time point label is to be understood as: at surgical resection after neoadjuvant nivolumab +/- ipilimumab. Library creation used the immunoSEQ multiplex PCR assay. TCRdb holds this immuneACCESS table with in-frame rearrangements only. Some clones are missing; in checked studies, unresolved V genes explain under half, and the rest has no known cause. This sample is represented by 6,400 or so clones; roughly 61% of them were singletons. The ten biggest clones cover more than 12% of the sample. The sequenced sample was tumor tissue, obtained after neoadjuvant nivolumab, alone or with ipilimumab, at or shortly before surgery. Receptor source: an adult with non-small cell lung cancer.

The V gene is TRBV7-9, the J gene TRBJ2-1; 12 bases align to TRBD2. With 4 bases clipped from V and 8 bases from J, the junction kept 9 bases outside the gene matches. The CDR3 is 16 amino acids. The germline V gene encodes CDR1 SEHNR and CDR2 FQNEAQ (reference sequence). CDR3 region: CASSSASGRALDEQFF. In nucleotides, the CDR3 is TGTGCCAGCAGCTCGGCTAGCGGGAGGGCCCTCGATGAGCAGTTCTTC.

This chain links TRBV4-1 with TRBJ2-7; TRBD2 matches at 10 bases. The CDR3 has 17 residues. Trimming removed 0 bases from V and 1 base from J; junction bases left unmatched: 6. Germline CDR1 MGHRA, CDR2 YSYEKL. The CDR3 sequence is CASSQDAATSGSYEQYF. The CDR3 DNA is TGCGCCAGCAGCCAAGATGCTGCGACTAGCGGGTCCTACGAGCAGTACTTC.

The V call is TRBV6-5, the J call TRBJ2-1; tentatively, D is TRBD2 (5 bases). CDR1 is MNHEY and CDR2 is SVGAGI in the germline V gene. Trimming shortened V by 5 bases and J by 1 base, and 12 bases separated the two germline ends. This CDR3 is built from 15 residues. The CDR3 protein is CASSPNSGSYNEQFF. CDR3 sequence (DNA): TGTGCCAGCAGTCCAAACAGCGGTTCCTACAATGAGCAGTTCTTC.

The J gene is TRBJ2-7, the V gene TRBV19, with 8 bases lining up with TRBD2. CDR1 and CDR2 (germline): LNHDA, SQIVND (reference sequence). Trimming cost V 4 bases and J 0 bases; bases outside gene matches: 2. CDR3 length equals 14 residues. Written as DNA, the CDR3 is TGTGCCAGTAGTAGTAGCGGGGACTCCTACGAGCAGTACTTC. Residues: CASSSSGDSYEQYF.

This rearrangement joins TRBV28 to TRBJ2-1; tentative D call: TRBD2 (6 bases). The germline V gene encodes CDR1 MDHEN and CDR2 SYDVKM. With 2 bases removed from V and 7 bases from J, the gap between germline ends came to 15 bases. The CDR3 sequence is 15 residues long. CDR3 DNA sequence: TGTGCCAGCAGTTTAGCGGGAAGGACGGAAAATGAGCAGTTCTTC. Translating it yields CASSLAGRTENEQFF.

The chain joins TRBV5-6 to TRBJ1-4; a possible D gene is TRBD1 (5 bases). V gave up 7 bases and J gave up 4 bases, with 14 bases separating them. Germline-derived CDR1 and CDR2 are SGHDT and YYEEEE. The CDR3 has 14 amino acids. DNA for the CDR3: TGTGCCAGCGCGAGGGGTCCCCTTAATGAAAAACTGTTTTTT. It specifies CASARGPLNEKLFF. Based on the CDR3 plus reference TRBV5-6 and TRBJ1-4, the full variable domain is DAGVTQSPTHLIKTRGQQVTLRCSPKSGHDTVSWYQQALGQGPQFIFQYYEEEERQRGNFPDRFSGHQFPNYSSELNVNALLLGDSALYLCASARGPLNEKLFFGSGTQLSVL.

The rearrangement joins TRBV11-3 to TRBJ1-2; D gene uncertain. CDR3 length equals 13 residues. Germline-derived CDR1 and CDR2 are SGHNT and YENEEA. Trimming cost V 5 bases and J 4 bases, with 11 bases left between them. CDR3 sequence: CASSVSFGYGYTF. The CDR3 nucleotides are TGTGCCAGCAGCGTAAGTTTTGGCTATGGCTACACCTTC.

In its sample, this clone is medium-sized (0.01 to 0.1%). The J gene is TRBJ1-1, the V gene TRBV6-5; tentatively, D is TRBD1 (6 bases). CDR1 MNHEY and CDR2 SVGAGI come from the germline V gene. This CDR3 has 11 residues. V was clipped by 8 bases and J by 6 bases, with 10 bases between them. The CDR3 coding sequence is TGTGCCAGCTGGGGGGCGGCTGAAGCTTTCTTT. It specifies CASWGAAEAFF.

This chain uses TRBV6-6 with TRBJ2-3; unclear D gene. V was cut by 4 bases and J by 5 bases, with 4 bases left in between. The germline CDR1 and CDR2 sequences are MNHNY and SVGAGI (reference sequence). The CDR3 is made up of 11 amino acids. CDR3 sequence (DNA): TGTGCCAGCAGTTTTCGAGATACGCAGTATTTT. It encodes CASSFRDTQYF.

J is TRBJ1-5 and V is TRBV12-5; 7 bases fit TRBD1. CDR1 and CDR2 from the germline V gene are LGHNT and FRNRAP. Losses at the gene ends were 3 bases for V and 0 bases for J; bases not matched to a gene: 20. The CDR3 is 21 amino acids. The DNA of the CDR3 is TGTGCTAGTGGTTTTCGCCCCGGGACAGTCGAATACAAATATAGCAATCAGCCCCAGCATTTT. Residues: CASGFRPGTVEYKYSNQPQHF.

The chain is built from TRBV5-1 and TRBJ2-7; tentative D call: TRBD2 (5 bases). The CDR3 has 13 amino acids. Germline assignment: CDR1 SGHRS and CDR2 YFSETQ. V was shortened by 4 bases and J by 5 bases, with 13 bases between the two germline ends. In nucleotides, the CDR3 is TGCGCCAGCAGCCCGGGGTGGGGAGACGAGCAGTACTTC. This translates into CASSPGWGDEQYF.

The chain recombines TRBV6-6 with TRBJ2-7, with 13 positions matching TRBD2. Germline V gene lookup returns CDR1 MNHNY and CDR2 SVGAGI (reference sequence). V lost 6 bases to trimming and J lost 3 bases; unmatched junction nucleotides: 8. The CDR3 is 16 residues long. The CDR3 sequence is CASSFRLAGGFYEQYF. The CDR3 DNA reads as TGTGCCAGCAGCTTTAGACTAGCGGGAGGCTTCTACGAGCAGTACTTC.

The chain combines TRBV18 with TRBJ1-4, with D hard to call. Germline V CDR1 and CDR2: KGHSH, LQKENI. Trimming left V 4 bases short and J 1 base short, with 13 bases between. The CDR3 sequence is 16 residues long. The CDR3 DNA reads as TGTGCCAGCTCACAAGGGCAGCCCGGAACTAATGAAAAACTGTTTTTT. Its protein is CASSQGQPGTNEKLFF. The whole variable domain, filled in from reference TRBV18 and TRBJ1-4, reads NAGVMQNPRHLVRRRGQEARLRCSPMKGHSHVYWYRQLPEEGLKFMVYLQKENIIDESGMPKERFSAEFPKEGPSILRIQQVVRGDSAAYFCASSQGQPGTNEKLFFGSGTQLSVL.

The chain recombines TRBV5-5 with TRBJ2-1; D gene unclear. This CDR3 is 13 amino acids long. The germline CDR1 and CDR2 sequences are SGHKS and YYEKEE (reference sequence). The ends were cut back, 0 bases at V and 10 bases at J, with 11 bases in the middle. The CDR3 bases are TGTGCCAGCAGCTTGGATCGAAAGAGAGAGCAGTTCTTC. Its translation: CASSLDRKREQFF.

This clone is a singleton in its sample. The chain has TRBV5-6 and TRBJ2-6; D is uncertain. This CDR3 region has 15 residues. Germline CDR1 is SGHDT and CDR2 is YYEEEE. Between the trimmed V and J ends, which lost 0 bases and 4 bases, there was a span of 8 bases. CDR3 DNA: TGTGCCAGCAGCTTGGCCGGATCAGGGGCCAACGTCCTGACTTTC. Its protein product is CASSLAGSGANVLTF.

This clone was seen more than once but under ten times. The V call is TRBV6-5, the J call TRBJ1-1; TRBD1 might be the D (5 bases). The CDR3 consists of 15 residues. Trimming took off 5 bases at V and 4 bases at J, with 17 bases between the two ends. Germline lookup yields CDR1 MNHEY and CDR2 SVGAGI. CDR3 in amino acids: CASSGRVGTVTEAFF. DNA for the CDR3: TGTGCCAGCAGTGGGAGGGTAGGGACGGTCACTGAAGCTTTCTTT.

The CDR3 DNA is TGTGCCAGCTCCTTTTCTAGGGGGAATGAGCAGTTCTTC. It encodes CASSFSRGNEQFF. V gene TRBV18 combines with J gene TRBJ2-1; possible D gene TRBD1, 6 bases. The CDR3 has 13 residues. With 6 bases removed from V and 7 bases from J, the gap between germline ends came to 13 bases. Germline CDR1 is KGHSH and CDR2 is LQKENI.

The CDR3 nucleotides are TGTGCCAGCAGTAGACAGGGGGAGACCCAGTACTTC. This codes for CASSRQGETQYF. The rearrangement joins TRBV6-6 to TRBJ2-5; 8 bases line up with TRBD1. The length of the CDR3 is 12 residues. The V segment lost 5 bases and the J segment 5 bases; nucleotides outside the gene matches: 1. Germline values: CDR1 MNHNY, CDR2 SVGAGI (reference sequence).

V usage is TRBV6-5 and J usage is TRBJ2-7; either TRBD1 or TRBD2 may fit D (5 bases each). With 7 bases removed from V and 5 bases from J, the gap between germline ends came to 15 bases. Germline V gives CDR1 MNHEY, CDR2 SVGAGI. This CDR3 has 13 residues. The CDR3 DNA reads as TGTGCCAGCACGGAGGCAGGGCTCGACGAGCAGTACTTC. It translates to CASTEAGLDEQYF.

The J gene is TRBJ2-5, the V gene TRBV4-1; D is undetermined. The CDR3 has 15 residues. V gave up 1 base and J gave up 6 bases, with 15 bases separating them. The germline CDR1 and CDR2 sequences are MGHRA and YSYEKL. CDR3 sequence reads: CASSQGSLGVQTQYF. In DNA, the CDR3 is TGCGCCAGCAGCCAAGGGTCACTTGGGGTCCAGACCCAGTACTTC.

The chain combines TRBV15 with TRBJ2-5; 11 bases align to TRBD2. Trimming cost V 3 bases and J 5 bases; bases outside gene matches: 11. Germline loops: CDR1 LNHNV, CDR2 YYDKDF (reference sequence). The CDR3 runs 17 residues. The CDR3 DNA reads as TGTGCCACCAGCAGGCTGGGACTAGCGGTGAGAGGGGAGACCCAGTACTTC. It is translated as CATSRLGLAVRGETQYF.

This clone was picked up a small number of times. This sequence joins TRBV11-3 and TRBJ2-2; D not resolved. Germline V gives CDR1 SGHNT, CDR2 YENEEA. Trimming stripped 4 bases from V and 3 bases from J, with 3 bases between. The CDR3 has 12 residues. CDR3 in DNA: TGTGCCAGCAGCTCACACACCGGGGAGCTGTTTTTT. This gives the protein CASSSHTGELFF.

The V and J genes are TRBV11-2 and TRBJ2-7, with 10 nucleotides matching TRBD2. J lost 4 bases, V lost 3 bases, and 6 bases had no gene match. Germline V CDR1 and CDR2: SGHAT, FQNNGV. CDR3 size: 15 residues. CDR3 DNA sequence: TGTGCCAGCAGCTTTGGACTAGCGGCCCCTTACGAGCAGTACTTC. This gives the protein CASSFGLAAPYEQYF.

This clone is medium-sized. The J gene is TRBJ2-7, the V gene TRBV6-6; D perhaps matches TRBD1 (6 bases). From germline, CDR1 is MNHNY and CDR2 SVGAGI (reference sequence). The CDR3 covers 15 residues. Trimming pared 7 bases from V and 3 bases from J, leaving 19 bases between. The CDR3 bases are TGTGCCAGCACCTTCGGACAGCCTTCCTACTACGAGCAGTACTTC. This codes for CASTFGQPSYYEQYF.

The rearrangement links TRBV4-2 to TRBJ1-4; D is unclear. Trimming stripped 1 base from V and 0 bases from J, with 3 bases between. Per the germline V gene, CDR1 is LGHNA and CDR2 is YNFKEQ. This CDR3 has 14 residues. CDR3 DNA: TGTGCCAGCAGCCAAGTGACAACTAATGAAAAACTGTTTTTT. The encoded protein is CASSQVTTNEKLFF.

The chain links TRBV5-8 to TRBJ1-1, with 9 nucleotides matching TRBD1. The J segment lost 8 bases and the V segment lost 3 bases, leaving 2 bases of the junction unmatched. This CDR3 has 12 amino acids. Germline assignment: CDR1 SGHTS and CDR2 YDEGEE. The CDR3 loop reads CASSSDRGEAFF. For the CDR3, the DNA is TGTGCCAGCAGCTCGGACAGGGGCGAAGCTTTCTTT. The full variable domain, with the rest looked up from reference TRBV5-8 and TRBJ1-1, is EAGVTQSPTHLIKTRGQQATLRCSPISGHTSVYWYQQALGLGLQFLLWYDEGEERNRGNFPPRFSGRQFPNYSSELNVNALELEDSALYLCASSSDRGEAFFGQGTRLTVV.

This chain uses TRBV11-2 with TRBJ2-7; D is unclear. V was pared by 5 bases and J by 1 base, with 12 bases between. The V gene's germline CDR1 is SGHAT and CDR2 FQNNGV. The CDR3 contains 14 residues. CDR3 sequence: CASSPGAESYEQYF. In nucleotides, the CDR3 is TGTGCCAGCAGCCCAGGAGCCGAATCCTACGAGCAGTACTTC.

This clone was seen a single time. The genes are TRBV27 and TRBJ1-5; TRBD1 might be the D (5 bases). The ends were cut back, 6 bases at V and 2 bases at J, with 11 bases in the middle. The CDR3 spans 14 residues. Germline lookup yields CDR1 MNHEY and CDR2 SMNVEV (reference sequence). The CDR3 DNA is TGTGCCAGCAGCCGGGACTCGCGCAATCAGCCCCAGCATTTT. It specifies CASSRDSRNQPQHF.

The V call is TRBV6-5, the J call TRBJ2-5; 11 bases align to TRBD1. The germline gives CDR1 MNHEY, CDR2 SVGAGI. J was trimmed by 4 bases and V by 2 bases; bases with no gene match: 0. The CDR3 consists of 14 residues. In DNA, the CDR3 is TGTGCCAGCAGTTACGGGACAGGGGGAGAGACCCAGTACTTC. This gives the protein CASSYGTGGETQYF.

The chain has TRBV6-1 and TRBJ2-1, with D tentatively TRBD2 (5 bases). The V gene's germline CDR1 is MNHNS and CDR2 SASEGT. The CDR3 covers 13 residues. Trimming pared 2 bases from V and 9 bases from J, leaving 11 bases between. The CDR3 DNA is TGTGCCAGCAGTGAAATGAGAGGGAGTGAGCAGTTCTTC. It yields the protein CASSEMRGSEQFF.